This paragraph reports one TCR beta chain. This record belongs to a study of shared T cell receptors in the human thymus. Germline loops: CDR1 SGHKS, CDR2 YYEKEE (reference sequence). This CDR3 has 19 amino acids. J gave up 0 bases and V 7 bases, and 15 bases lay outside the gene matches. Profiled with immunoSEQ multiplex PCR; TCRdb holds only in-frame clones, not every one. The profile shows hundreds of thousands of clones, more than 75% of them singletons. This sample was shared with a second study, whose subject was human thymus T cells. That publication notes: Congenital heart defects were the reason for the corrective surgery that the donors, healthy Finnish infants, were having. Resections were taken during corrective heart surgery, and the thymus tissue came from these. Within thymic and blood repertoires, V and J gene usage appeared to be biased. Unrelated individuals were reported by related research to share highly overlapping thymic repertoires.

The receptor was derived from a boy in the first two years of life with a congenital heart defect. The chain links TRBV5-5 to TRBJ2-7; TRBD2 aligns across 14 bases. Source material: thymocytes. DNA of the CDR3: TGTGCCAGCGGAACACCGACTAGCGGGAGGGCCCGATCCTCCTACGAGCAGTACTTC. This translates into CASGTPTSGRARSSYEQYF.